Following are 10 T cell receptor beta chains from one sample sequenced in a study of shared clonotypes between healthy human individuals. TCRdb's copy holds only in-frame clones and misses some; the assay was immunoSEQ multiplex PCR. The top ten hold about 0.34% of the sample, which has about 2.4 million clones, approximately 93% seen once. Source material: naive CD4+ T cells from PBMCs. The subset: CD45RA+ positively selected. Every receptor here comes from a man aged 18 to 30 in good health. Some clones in this sample may be carry-over from other donors' samples.

The genes are TRBV28 and TRBJ2-6, with D possibly called TRBD1 or TRBD2 (5 bases each). The CDR3 totals 16 residues. V was cut by 6 bases and J by 2 bases, with 14 bases left in between. The germline V gene encodes CDR1 MDHEN and CDR2 SYDVKM. CDR3 protein: CASSPWGRTGANVLTF. The CDR3, as DNA: TGTGCCAGCAGCCCTTGGGGGAGAACTGGGGCCAACGTCCTGACTTTC.

J is TRBJ2-3 and V is TRBV28; the D gene is possibly TRBD2 (5 bases). The CDR3 has 15 amino acids. The germline V gene has CDR1 MDHEN and CDR2 SYDVKM. V was clipped by 6 bases and J by 3 bases, with 16 bases between them. The CDR3 sequence: CASSPGNGRTDTQYF. The CDR3 DNA sequence: TGTGCCAGCAGCCCCGGGAATGGGAGAACAGATACGCAGTATTTT. Using reference TRBV28 and TRBJ2-3 for the parts outside the CDR3, the full variable domain is DVKVTQSSRYLVKRTGEKVFLECVQDMDHENMFWYRQDPGLGLRLIYFSYDVKMKEKGDIPEGYSVSREKKERFSLILESASTNQTSMYLCASSPGNGRTDTQYFGPGTRLTVL.

With respect to this clone: The sample holds other DNA sequences that translate to the same CDR3. The rearrangement joins TRBV6-5 to TRBJ1-1, with TRBD1 as a possible D gene (5 bases). CDR1 and CDR2 (germline): MNHEY, SVGAGI. V lost 5 bases and J 0 bases, leaving 10 bases between the germline ends. This CDR3 is 14 amino acids long. The DNA for the CDR3 is TGTGCCAGCAGTCCGGGACGGATGAACACTGAAGCTTTCTTT. Protein product: CASSPGRMNTEAFF.

This clone was detected a few times. J is TRBJ1-1 and V is TRBV14; tentatively, D is TRBD1 (5 bases). CDR3 size: 14 residues. V dropped 2 bases and J dropped 10 bases, with 17 bases sitting between them. Germline CDR1 and CDR2: SGHDN and FVKESK. The CDR3 protein is CASSQQGFGWGAFF. The CDR3 region has the DNA TGTGCCAGCAGCCAACAGGGATTCGGCTGGGGAGCTTTCTTT. Looking up the rest from reference TRBV14 and TRBJ1-1 gives the full variable domain: EAGVTQFPSHSVIEKGQTVTLRCDPISGHDNLYWYRRVMGKEIKFLLHFVKESKQDESGMPNNRFLAERTGGTYSTLKVQPAELEDSGVYFCASSQQGFGWGAFFGQGTRLTVV.

This chain connects TRBV13 to TRBJ1-4; possibly TRBD1 for D (5 bases). The CDR3 runs to 14 residues. Germline values: CDR1 PRHDT, CDR2 FYEKMQ (reference sequence). The germline V and J ends were trimmed by 6 bases and 5 bases, with 13 bases remaining between them. In nucleotides, the CDR3 is TGTGCCAGCAGGGAGGGACTGAGAAATGAAAAACTGTTTTTT. Its translation is CASREGLRNEKLFF.

This clone has just a few counts. This chain connects TRBV30 to TRBJ1-2; the match to TRBD1 covers 8 bases. The CDR3 contains 12 residues. With 4 bases clipped from V and 8 bases from J, the junction kept 6 bases outside the gene matches. From germline, CDR1 is GTSNPN and CDR2 SVGIG (reference sequence). This CDR3 is CAWKLDREGYTF. The CDR3, as DNA: TGTGCCTGGAAGTTGGACAGGGAAGGCTACACCTTC.

This sequence joins TRBV2 and TRBJ1-1; no firm D call. The CDR3 loop spans 14 amino acids. Germline lookup yields CDR1 SNHLY and CDR2 FYNNEI. V lost 3 bases to trimming and J lost 4 bases, with 12 bases between them. CDR3 DNA sequence: TGTGCCAGCAGTGATAAATCGGAGGTCACTGAAGCTTTCTTT. This translates into CASSDKSEVTEAFF.

The chain combines TRBV9 with TRBJ2-1; TRBD2 agrees at 9 bases. The V segment lost 0 bases and the J segment 0 bases; nucleotides outside the gene matches: 4. The CDR3 is made up of 17 amino acids. CDR1 SGDLS and CDR2 YYNGEE come from the germline V gene. The CDR3 bases are TGTGCCAGCAGCGTAGGCGGGAGGGATGTCTCCTACAATGAGCAGTTCTTC. Protein: CASSVGGRDVSYNEQFF.

This clone appeared once. The same CDR3 is also encoded by other DNA sequences in this sample. The chain is built from TRBV6-1 and TRBJ2-5; TRBD2 matches at 10 bases. This CDR3 has 14 amino acids. V dropped 3 bases and J dropped 5; count of bases not matched to a gene: 3. Germline CDR1 MNHNS, CDR2 SASEGT. CDR3 in DNA: TGTGCCAGCAGTGACGTAGCGGGAGGCGAGACCCAGTACTTC. Translating gives CASSDVAGGETQYF.

In this sample, this clone turned up once. This chain joins TRBV28 and TRBJ2-7; the D gene could be TRBD1 or TRBD2 (5 bases each). The CDR3 spans 14 residues. Trimming removed 3 bases at V and 3 bases at J, with 12 bases between. Per the germline V gene, CDR1 is MDHEN and CDR2 is SYDVKM. The CDR3 region is CASSFGDPDYEQYF. Here the CDR3 DNA reads TGTGCCAGCAGTTTTGGGGACCCTGACTACGAGCAGTACTTC.